The 29 T cell receptor beta chains below were found in one sample sequenced in a study of blood T cell repertoires in COVID-19. Some clones are missing from TCRdb's copy, which holds only in-frame ones; the method was immunoSEQ multiplex PCR. The table shows some 300,000 clones, with around 92% occurring only once. The source material was PBMCs or T cells enriched from blood (not recorded which). These receptors all come from a woman between 45 and 65 years old who had been exposed to COVID-19.

The V call is TRBV5-1, the J call TRBJ1-6; no clear D. Germline loops: CDR1 SGHRS, CDR2 YFSETQ. Deletions cut 5 bases from V and 0 bases from J, with 6 bases between. The CDR3 spans 14 residues. CDR3 DNA: TGCGCCAGCAGGGCAAGCTCCTATAATTCACCCCTCCACTTT. Translated, it gives CASRASSYNSPLHF.

J is TRBJ1-4 and V is TRBV5-6; 7 nucleotides match TRBD1. This CDR3 is 15 amino acids long. The V and J ends lost 4 bases and 3 bases, in that order; junction bases with no gene match: 6. CDR1 is SGHDT and CDR2 is YYEEEE in the germline V gene. CDR3 sequence: CASSALQGPNEKLFF. The CDR3 region has the DNA TGTGCCAGCAGCGCCCTACAGGGGCCTAATGAAAAACTGTTTTTT. Full variable domain (missing parts from reference TRBV5-6 and TRBJ1-4): DAGVTQSPTHLIKTRGQQVTLRCSPKSGHDTVSWYQQALGQGPQFIFQYYEEEERQRGNFPDRFSGHQFPNYSSELNVNALLLGDSALYLCASSALQGPNEKLFFGSGTQLSVL.

This clone was counted only a few times. The rearrangement uses TRBV6-1 and TRBJ1-2; weak D call: TRBD1 (5 bases). The V and J ends lost 3 bases and 2 bases respectively, with 13 bases between them. The germline CDR1 and CDR2 sequences are MNHNS and SASEGT. This CDR3 is built from 15 residues. CDR3: CASSEMGGLNYGYTF. CDR3 nucleotide sequence: TGTGCCAGCAGTGAGATGGGGGGATTGAACTATGGCTACACCTTC.

The chain is built from TRBV13 and TRBJ2-6, with 11 bases identical to TRBD2. CDR3 size: 22 residues. The V and J ends lost 5 bases and 2 bases, in that order; junction bases with no gene match: 20. The V gene's germline CDR1 is PRHDT and CDR2 FYEKMQ (reference sequence). This chain's CDR3 is CASSSSYRESGTSGPGANVLTF. CDR3 DNA: TGTGCCAGCAGCAGTAGTTACAGGGAATCCGGGACTAGCGGACCTGGGGCCAACGTCCTGACTTTC.

The chain links TRBV5-1 to TRBJ1-1; TRBD1 aligns across 7 bases. The CDR3 is made up of 13 amino acids. J was trimmed by 6 bases and V by 4 bases; bases with no gene match: 6. Germline values: CDR1 SGHRS, CDR2 YFSETQ. The DNA of the CDR3 is TGCGCCAGCAGCAAGACAGGGCTCGCTGAAGCTTTCTTT. Residues: CASSKTGLAEAFF.

The chain recombines TRBV24-1 with TRBJ2-2; no clear D. The V and J ends lost 2 bases and 1 base respectively, with 4 bases between them. CDR1 and CDR2 from the germline V gene are KGHDR and SFDVKD. The CDR3 extends over 14 amino acids. Here the CDR3 reads CATSDYMNTGELFF. The CDR3 DNA reads as TGTGCCACCAGTGATTACATGAACACCGGGGAGCTGTTTTTT.

This rearrangement joins TRBV11-2 to TRBJ2-7; 7 bases fit TRBD1. The CDR3 is made up of 14 amino acids. V lost 1 base and J lost 3; bases outside the gene matches: 3. The V gene's germline CDR1 is SGHAT and CDR2 FQNNGV. CDR3 coding DNA: TGTGCCAGCAGCTTAGCCGGACAGGTCTACGAGCAGTACTTC. This encodes CASSLAGQVYEQYF. Looking up the rest from reference TRBV11-2 and TRBJ2-7 gives the full variable domain: EAGVAQSPRYKIIEKRQSVAFWCNPISGHATLYWYQQILGQGPKLLIQFQNNGVVDDSQLPKDRFSAERLKGVDSTLKIQPAKLEDSAVYLCASSLAGQVYEQYFGPGTRLTVT.

The chain carries TRBV7-9 and TRBJ2-7; D unresolved. The CDR3 is made up of 11 amino acids. CDR1 and CDR2 (germline): SEHNR, FQNEAQ (reference sequence). Between the trimmed V and J ends, which lost 5 bases and 3 bases, there was a span of 5 bases. The CDR3 protein is CASSTNYEQYF. The CDR3, as DNA: TGTGCCAGCAGCACAAACTACGAGCAGTACTTC.

V usage is TRBV19 and J usage is TRBJ2-3; 14 nucleotides align to TRBD2. Germline V gives CDR1 LNHDA, CDR2 SQIVND (reference sequence). The CDR3 length is 16 residues. The V segment lost 3 bases and the J segment 7 bases; nucleotides outside the gene matches: 6. The DNA of the CDR3 is TGTGCCAGTAGTATCCCGACTAGCGGGGGGGCAAATACGCAGTATTTT. Protein sequence: CASSIPTSGGANTQYF.

This clone came up once. The chain couples TRBV3-1 (or the pseudogene TRBV3-2) to TRBJ1-3, with 10 bases matching TRBD1. Germline assignment: CDR1 LGHDT and CDR2 YNNKEL (reference sequence). This CDR3 comprises 16 residues. The junction had 9 bases not matched to a gene; V was cut back by 1 base and J by 9 bases. Here the CDR3 reads CASSQGSSGTGVTIYF. CDR3 in DNA: TGTGCCAGCAGCCAAGGCTCCTCCGGGACAGGGGTCACCATATATTTT.

The CDR3 nucleotides are TGTGCCAGCAGTTTCTTGATCGGGACTTTGGGTGAGCAGTTCTTC. It is translated as CASSFLIGTLGEQFF. V is TRBV28 and J is TRBJ2-1; D might be TRBD2 (6 bases). The germline gives CDR1 MDHEN, CDR2 SYDVKM. This CDR3 has 15 residues. V lost 3 bases, J lost 9 bases, and 18 bases lay in between.

The chain carries TRBV2 and TRBJ1-5; the match to TRBD1 covers 9 bases. CDR3 length: 13 residues. V was clipped by 6 bases and J by 5 bases; unmatched bases: 2. Germline V lookup: CDR1 SNHLY, CDR2 FYNNEI. CDR3 coding DNA: TGTGCCAGCAGGGACAGGGGTGATCAGCCCCAGCATTTT. Amino acids: CASRDRGDQPQHF.

V and J are TRBV5-8 and TRBJ2-7; D possibly corresponds to TRBD1 (7 bases). Germline V CDR1 and CDR2: SGHTS, YDEGEE. This CDR3 is 14 amino acids long. V shed 0 bases and J shed 2 bases, with 9 bases lying between them. For the CDR3, the DNA is TGTGCCAGCAGCTTGGCAGGGGGGCCCTACGAGCAGTACTTC. It specifies CASSLAGGPYEQYF. Filled out from reference TRBV5-8 and TRBJ2-7, the complete variable domain reads EAGVTQSPTHLIKTRGQQATLRCSPISGHTSVYWYQQALGLGLQFLLWYDEGEERNRGNFPPRFSGRQFPNYSSELNVNALELEDSALYLCASSLAGGPYEQYFGPGTRLTVT.

This chain joins TRBV4-2 and TRBJ2-6, with a weak D call TRBD1 (5 bases). V was shortened by 2 bases and J by 0 bases, with 8 bases between the two germline ends. The CDR3 has 16 amino acids. CDR1 and CDR2 (germline): LGHNA, YNFKEQ. The CDR3 coding sequence is TGTGCCAGCAGCCAATCTGACAGCTCTGGGGCCAACGTCCTGACTTTC. It is translated as CASSQSDSSGANVLTF.

This chain joins TRBV4-1 and TRBJ1-2; TRBD1 might be the D (5 bases). This CDR3 region has 14 residues. V gave up 6 bases and J gave up 4 bases, with 15 bases separating them. Germline CDR1 MGHRA, CDR2 YSYEKL. The CDR3 spells CASRRDYEGYGYTF. The CDR3 nucleotides read TGCGCCAGCAGACGGGACTATGAGGGCTATGGCTACACCTTC.

Here the CDR3 reads CASSPRRTGVNEKLFF. Here the CDR3 DNA reads TGTGCCAGCAGCCCAAGGAGGACAGGGGTAAATGAAAAACTGTTTTTT. This chain joins TRBV5-6 and TRBJ1-4; 9 bases map to TRBD1. CDR3 size: 16 residues. Trimming removed 4 bases from V and 5 bases from J; junction bases left unmatched: 9. In germline, CDR1 is SGHDT, CDR2 YYEEEE.

The gene calls are TRBV5-1 and TRBJ2-1; 11 nucleotides align to TRBD2. J gave up 8 bases and V 4 bases, and 5 bases lay outside the gene matches. The length of the CDR3 is 14 residues. CDR1 SGHRS and CDR2 YFSETQ come from the germline V gene. The DNA of the CDR3 is TGCGCCAGCAGCATAGCGGGGGGGCCCTATGAGCAGTTCTTC. Protein product: CASSIAGGPYEQFF.

This rearrangement joins TRBV11-3 to TRBJ2-3, with TRBD2 matching 8 bases. V was pared by 4 bases and J by 0 bases, with 3 bases of the junction left unmatched. From germline, CDR1 is SGHNT and CDR2 YENEEA. The CDR3 extends over 15 amino acids. The CDR3 DNA follows: TGTGCCAGCAGCTCAAGCGGGGGAAGCACAGATACGCAGTATTTT. Amino acids: CASSSSGGSTDTQYF.

The chain carries TRBV6-2 or TRBV6-3 and TRBJ1-3, with D possibly matching TRBD1 (5 bases). CDR1 and CDR2 (germline): MNHEY, SVGEGT. The CDR3 is 20 residues long. Between the trimmed V and J ends, which lost 2 bases and 0 bases, there was a span of 23 bases. CDR3 sequence: CASSYPTGLDTRSSGNTIYF. CDR3 coding DNA: TGTGCCAGCAGTTACCCTACCGGTCTGGACACCCGATCCTCTGGAAACACCATATATTTT.

The chain has TRBV2 and TRBJ2-4, with D perhaps matching TRBD1 (6 bases). Germline CDR1 reads SNHLY; CDR2 reads FYNNEI. This CDR3 has 12 residues. V lost 11 bases and J 5 bases, leaving 13 bases between the germline ends. This CDR3 reads CALRDTENIQYF. DNA for the CDR3: TGTGCCTTACGGGACACCGAAAACATTCAGTACTTC.

DNA of the CDR3: TGTGCCACCAGCAGAGATCTAGGGCAGGGGTCTAGCAATGAGCAGTTCTTC. This codes for CATSRDLGQGSSNEQFF. The V and J genes are TRBV15 and TRBJ2-1; D perhaps matches TRBD1 (6 bases). Germline CDR1 LNHNV, CDR2 YYDKDF (reference sequence). The V end was cut by 0 bases, the J end by 6 bases, with 18 bases between. The CDR3 consists of 17 residues.

The chain employs TRBV4-1 and TRBJ2-1, with 9 bases aligning to TRBD2. The CDR3 length is 19 residues. Germline V lookup: CDR1 MGHRA, CDR2 YSYEKL. J was trimmed by 2 bases and V by 2 bases; bases with no gene match: 13. The CDR3, as DNA: TGCGCCAGCAGCCAACGGGGCGGGGGGGCCATAAGTACCTACAATGAGCAGTTCTTC. Its translation: CASSQRGGGAISTYNEQFF.

The chain is built from TRBV2 and TRBJ1-1; TRBD1 matches at 8 bases. The CDR3 has 13 residues. After removal of 4 bases from V and 5 bases from J, the junction contained 3 bases not matched to a gene. CDR1 is SNHLY and CDR2 is FYNNEI in the germline V gene. CDR3 residues: CASSVQGVTEAFF. In nucleotides, the CDR3 is TGTGCCAGCAGTGTACAGGGGGTTACTGAAGCTTTCTTT.

J is TRBJ2-1 and V is TRBV7-2; a weak D match, TRBD1 (5 bases). Germline-derived CDR1 and CDR2 are SGHTA and FQGNSA. CDR3 length: 14 amino acids. The V end lost 1 base, the J end lost 10 bases, and 14 bases lay between the germline ends. The CDR3 DNA is TGTGCCAGCAGCTTAGGGCAGGGAATTAACGAGCAGTTCTTC. This gives the protein CASSLGQGINEQFF.

The rearrangement joins TRBV9 to TRBJ1-6; 8 positions agree with TRBD1. V dropped 3 bases and J dropped 4; count of bases not matched to a gene: 6. This CDR3 has 16 residues. The germline gives CDR1 SGDLS, CDR2 YYNGEE. CDR3: CASSGTGGGYNSPLHF. CDR3 bases: TGTGCCAGCAGCGGAACAGGGGGAGGTTATAATTCACCCCTCCACTTT. The full variable domain, with the rest looked up from reference TRBV9 and TRBJ1-6, is DSGVTQTPKHLITATGQRVTLRCSPRSGDLSVYWYQQSLDQGLQFLIQYYNGEERAKGNILERFSAQQFPDLHSELNLSSLELGDSALYFCASSGTGGGYNSPLHFGNGTRLTVT.

The chain uses TRBV19 and TRBJ2-2, with 8 bases that match TRBD1. CDR3 length: 16 residues. Germline loops: CDR1 LNHDA, CDR2 SQIVND (reference sequence). V shed 1 base and J 5 bases; nucleotides not matched to a gene: 6. The CDR3 DNA sequence: TGTGCCAGTAGTATAGTCAGGACAGGGTGGACCGGGGAGCTGTTTTTT. Translating it yields CASSIVRTGWTGELFF.

The chain recombines TRBV4-1 with TRBJ1-2; 8 positions agree with TRBD1. The V gene's germline CDR1 is MGHRA and CDR2 YSYEKL. Germline trimming cut 2 bases from V and 8 bases from J; bases unmatched to any gene: 10. The CDR3 consists of 15 residues. As DNA, the CDR3 is TGCGCCAGCAGCCAACCACTAGACAGGGGAAGCGGCTACACCTTC. Encoded protein: CASSQPLDRGSGYTF.

As concerns this clone: This same CDR3 is encoded by further DNA sequences in the sample. V gene TRBV11-2 combines with J gene TRBJ2-5; D is possibly TRBD1 (6 bases). The CDR3 runs 14 residues. Between the trimmed V and J ends, which lost 5 bases and 1 base, there was a span of 11 bases. Germline V gene data show CDR1 as SGHAT and CDR2 as FQNNGV. The CDR3 DNA reads as TGTGCCAGCAGCCGACCAGGGGTCCAAGAGACCCAGTACTTC. It specifies CASSRPGVQETQYF.

The rearrangement uses TRBV2 and TRBJ2-2; the D gene is possibly TRBD2 (6 bases). The length of the CDR3 is 16 residues. In germline, CDR1 is SNHLY, CDR2 FYNNEI. V was cut by 7 bases and J by 4 bases, with 19 bases left in between. The CDR3 DNA is TGTGCCAGCAATCATCGAGGGCGGGGAGGCACCGGGGAGCTGTTTTTT. This encodes CASNHRGRGGTGELFF.